These 19 T cell receptor beta chains were sequenced from one sample in a study of CXCR3-negative and CXCR3-positive naive CD8 T cells. UMI labels and 5' RACE were used to prepare the TRB cDNA libraries. TCRdb re-called the 5' RACE reads and catalogs CDR3 proteins one per entry, DNA excluded. Its listing shows around 81,000 distinct CDR3 sequences. Sequenced input: naive CXCR3- CD8+ T cells from blood. Subset reported: CD45RO-CCR7+CD27+CD95- naive CD8+ T cells lacking CXCR3 (TNR3-). The receptors shown here come from a human donor in good health. Some clones in this sample may be carry-over from other donors' samples.

J is TRBJ2-2 and V is TRBV28; no DNA is available, so the TRBD1 call from TCRdb remains unchecked. CDR3 length: 15 amino acids. Looked up from germline, CDR1 is MDHEN and CDR2 is SYDVKM. This CDR3 reads CASRWDRANTGELFF.

The chain employs TRBV23-1 and TRBJ2-7. TRBV23-1 is reported as an ORF; its role is uncertain. CDR3 size: 15 residues. CDR3 loop: CASSHPECLSYEQYF.

This chain links TRBV6-2 or TRBV6-3 with TRBJ2-1; without DNA, the TCRdb call of TRBD1 cannot be checked. This CDR3 contains 14 residues. The germline V gene has CDR1 MNHEY and CDR2 SVGEGT. CDR3 region: CASIPGQGGDEQFF.

The V gene is TRBV20-1, the J gene TRBJ1-5. The length of the CDR3 is 14 residues. Germline loops: CDR1 DFQATT, CDR2 SNEGSKA (reference sequence). Here the CDR3 reads CSAGARNSNQPQHF.

Judged by frequency, this clonotype is large. The V call is TRBV19, the J call TRBJ2-3. The V gene's germline CDR1 is LNHDA and CDR2 SQIVND (reference sequence). This CDR3 is 12 amino acids long. CDR3 sequence reads: CASSIGVDTQYF.

The J gene is TRBJ2-7, the V gene TRBV19. Per the germline V gene, CDR1 is LNHDA and CDR2 is SQIVND (reference sequence). The CDR3 sequence is 19 residues long. This CDR3 reads CASSIGSETYSTKAHEQYF.

The CDR3 here is CASSLLGYFSSMNTEAFF. The gene calls are TRBV6-5 and TRBJ1-1. The CDR3 spans 18 residues. Germline loops: CDR1 MNHEY, CDR2 SVGAGI.

This sequence joins TRBV7-6 and TRBJ2-2. Looked up from germline, CDR1 is SGHVS and CDR2 is FNYEAQ. This CDR3 has 18 amino acids. CDR3 protein: CASSLAGNPWGNTGELFF.

The chain carries TRBV29-1 and TRBJ2-7; TCRdb's assignment of TRBD1 cannot be checked, as there is no DNA. Germline lookup yields CDR1 SQVTM and CDR2 ANQGSEA. The CDR3 contains 11 residues. The CDR3: CSVVGGYEQYF.

The chain combines TRBV7-2 with TRBJ2-7; TCRdb names TRBD1, which stays unverified in the absence of DNA. This CDR3 contains 16 residues. Germline V gene sequence: CDR1 SGHTA, CDR2 FQGNSA. CDR3 sequence: CASSPTEDRGPYEQYF. Full variable domain (rest looked up from reference TRBV7-2 and TRBJ2-7): GAGVSQSPSNKVTEKGKDVELRCDPISGHTALYWYRQSLGQGLEFLIYFQGNSAPDKSGLPSDRFSAERTGGSVSTLTIQRTQQEDSAVYLCASSPTEDRGPYEQYFGPGTRLTVT.

V is TRBV6-6 and J is TRBJ2-1; absent DNA, TCRdb's TRBD1 call cannot be checked. Germline V gives CDR1 MNHNY, CDR2 SVGAGI (reference sequence). The CDR3 extends over 17 amino acids. CDR3: CASSYARAGGENNEQFF.

The J gene is TRBJ2-7, the V gene TRBV7-8; TCRdb's D call, TRBD1, is unchecked because there is no DNA. The CDR3 consists of 15 residues. Per germline, CDR1 SGHVS and CDR2 FQNEAQ. The CDR3 loop reads CASSPPAGTTYEQYF.

The rearrangement links TRBV28 to TRBJ2-7; the D call of TRBD1 rests on TCRdb alone, since no DNA is present to check it. CDR1 is MDHEN and CDR2 is SYDVKM in the germline V gene. The length of the CDR3 is 16 residues. CDR3 sequence reads: CATGGRVSSSTYEQYF.

The V gene is TRBV4-3, the J gene TRBJ1-2; TCRdb selects TRBD1, and the lack of DNA leaves this call unchecked. CDR1 and CDR2 (germline): LGHNA, YSLEER. The CDR3 sequence is 15 residues long. The CDR3 loop reads CASSPRVTANYGYTF.

The gene calls are TRBV12-3 or TRBV12-4 and TRBJ2-2; TCRdb returns TRBD1, unconfirmable since there is no DNA. The CDR3 totals 15 residues. CDR3: CASSPHRDTTGELFF.

The chain couples TRBV13 to TRBJ2-3; TCRdb proposes TRBD2, but this gene call is untestable without DNA. There are 14 residues in the CDR3. Germline lookup yields CDR1 PRHDT and CDR2 FYEKMQ (reference sequence). CDR3 region: CASGTTSGTYTQYF.

The rearrangement joins TRBV20-1 to TRBJ2-7; TCRdb gives TRBD1 as the D gene, but with no DNA this cannot be confirmed. The CDR3 is 14 amino acids. Germline V gene sequence: CDR1 DFQATT, CDR2 SNEGSKA (reference sequence). Here the CDR3 reads CSARLGDAWSEQYF.

This chain links TRBV4-1 with TRBJ2-4; lacking DNA, the TRBD1 call made by TCRdb goes unchecked. From germline, CDR1 is MGHRA and CDR2 YSYEKL. The CDR3 has 14 amino acids. The chain's CDR3 is CASSQVGQKNIQYF.

This sequence joins TRBV20-1 and TRBJ2-3; the TRBD2 assignment by TCRdb is unverifiable without DNA. The CDR3 sequence is 16 residues long. In germline, CDR1 is DFQATT, CDR2 SNEGSKA (reference sequence). This chain's CDR3 is CSARASGYGGPDTQYF.